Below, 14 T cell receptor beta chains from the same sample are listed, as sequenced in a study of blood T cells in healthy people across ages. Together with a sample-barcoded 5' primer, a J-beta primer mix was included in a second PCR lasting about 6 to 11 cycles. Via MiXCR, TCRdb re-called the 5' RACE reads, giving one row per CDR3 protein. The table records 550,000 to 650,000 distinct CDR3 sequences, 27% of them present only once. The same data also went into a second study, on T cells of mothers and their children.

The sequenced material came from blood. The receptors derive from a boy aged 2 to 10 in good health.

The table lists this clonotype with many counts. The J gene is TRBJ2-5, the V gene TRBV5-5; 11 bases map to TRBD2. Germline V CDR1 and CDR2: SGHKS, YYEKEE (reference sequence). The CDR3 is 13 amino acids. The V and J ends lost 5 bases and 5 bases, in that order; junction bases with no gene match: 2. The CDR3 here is CASRGLAAETQYF. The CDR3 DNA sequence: TGTGCCAGCAGGGGACTAGCGGCGGAGACCCAGTACTTC.

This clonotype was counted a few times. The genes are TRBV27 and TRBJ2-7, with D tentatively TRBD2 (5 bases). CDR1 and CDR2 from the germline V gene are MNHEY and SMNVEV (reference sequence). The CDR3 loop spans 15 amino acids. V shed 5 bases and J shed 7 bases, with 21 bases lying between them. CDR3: CASSPYPGASGEQYF. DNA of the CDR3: TGTGCCAGCAGTCCATACCCTGGAGCATCGGGGGAGCAGTACTTC.

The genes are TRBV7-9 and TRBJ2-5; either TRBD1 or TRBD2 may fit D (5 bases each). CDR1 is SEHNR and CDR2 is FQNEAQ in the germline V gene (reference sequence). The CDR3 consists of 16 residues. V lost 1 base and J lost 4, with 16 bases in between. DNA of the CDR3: TGTGCCAGCAGCTTAGGGAACTTCGAGGGGAGAGAGACCCAGTACTTC. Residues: CASSLGNFEGRETQYF.

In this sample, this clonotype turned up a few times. The CDR3 sequence is CASSLGEIRAGELFF. The CDR3 nucleotides are TGTGCCAGCAGTTTAGGTGAAATCAGGGCCGGGGAGCTGTTTTTT. This rearrangement joins TRBV28 to TRBJ2-2; possibly TRBD1 for D (5 bases). The CDR3 contains 15 residues. Germline CDR1 is MDHEN and CDR2 is SYDVKM. Trimming took 2 bases from V and 6 from J, leaving 13 bases between them. Drawing the rest from reference TRBV28 and TRBJ2-2, the complete variable domain is DVKVTQSSRYLVKRTGEKVFLECVQDMDHENMFWYRQDPGLGLRLIYFSYDVKMKEKGDIPEGYSVSREKKERFSLILESASTNQTSMYLCASSLGEIRAGELFFGEGSRLTVL.

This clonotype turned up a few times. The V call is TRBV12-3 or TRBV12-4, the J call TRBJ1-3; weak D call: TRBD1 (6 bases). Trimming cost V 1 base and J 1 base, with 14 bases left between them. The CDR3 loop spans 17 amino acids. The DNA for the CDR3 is TGTGCCAGCAGTTTAGGGAGGGGGTCAAGGTCTGGAAACACCATATATTTT. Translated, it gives CASSLGRGSRSGNTIYF.

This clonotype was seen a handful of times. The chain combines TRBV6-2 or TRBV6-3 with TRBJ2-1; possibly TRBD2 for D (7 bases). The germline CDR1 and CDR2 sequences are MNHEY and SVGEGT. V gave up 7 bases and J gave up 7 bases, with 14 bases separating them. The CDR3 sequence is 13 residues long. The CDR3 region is CASNRGGANEQFF. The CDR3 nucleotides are TGTGCCAGCAACCGTGGGGGGGCAAATGAGCAGTTCTTC.

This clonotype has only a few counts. For the CDR3, the DNA is TGTGCCAGTAGTTTGCTCCAGACAGGCCGGTCGTCGCCCCAGCATTTT. Residues: CASSLLQTGRSSPQHF. This sequence joins TRBV19 and TRBJ1-5; tentative D call: TRBD1 (6 bases). Germline assignment: CDR1 LNHDA and CDR2 SQIVND (reference sequence). Trimming stripped 5 bases from V and 9 bases from J, with 23 bases between. The CDR3 extends over 16 amino acids.

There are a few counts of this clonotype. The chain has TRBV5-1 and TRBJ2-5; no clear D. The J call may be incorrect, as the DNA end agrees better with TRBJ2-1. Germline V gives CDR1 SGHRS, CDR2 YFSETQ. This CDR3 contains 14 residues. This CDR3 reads CASSKASRTYEQFF. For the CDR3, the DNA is TGCGCCAGCAGCAAGGCGTCCCGTACTTATGAGCAGTTCTTC.

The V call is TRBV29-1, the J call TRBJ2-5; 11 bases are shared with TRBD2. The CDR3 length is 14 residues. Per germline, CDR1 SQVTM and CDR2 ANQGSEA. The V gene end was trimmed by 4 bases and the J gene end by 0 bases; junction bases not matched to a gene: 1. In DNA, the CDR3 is TGCAGCGTTGCTAGCGGGGGGAACCAAGAGACCCAGTACTTC. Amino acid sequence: CSVASGGNQETQYF.

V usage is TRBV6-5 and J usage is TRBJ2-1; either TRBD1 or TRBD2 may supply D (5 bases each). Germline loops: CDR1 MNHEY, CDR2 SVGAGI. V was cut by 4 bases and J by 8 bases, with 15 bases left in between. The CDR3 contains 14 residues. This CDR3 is CASSSGNRGDEQFF. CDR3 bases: TGTGCCAGCAGTTCGGGGAACAGAGGGGATGAGCAGTTCTTC.

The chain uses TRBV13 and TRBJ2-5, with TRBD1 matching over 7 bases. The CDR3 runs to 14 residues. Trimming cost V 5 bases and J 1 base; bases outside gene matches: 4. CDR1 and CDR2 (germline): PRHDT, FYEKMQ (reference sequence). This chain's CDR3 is CASSHGDSQETQYF. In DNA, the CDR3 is TGTGCCAGCAGCCATGGGGACAGCCAAGAGACCCAGTACTTC.

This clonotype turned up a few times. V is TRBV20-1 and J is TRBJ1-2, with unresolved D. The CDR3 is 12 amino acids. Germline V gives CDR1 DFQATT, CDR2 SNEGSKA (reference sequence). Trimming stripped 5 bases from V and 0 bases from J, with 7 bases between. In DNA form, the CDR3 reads TGCAGTGCTGACCCTGCTAACTATGGCTACACCTTC. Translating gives CSADPANYGYTF.

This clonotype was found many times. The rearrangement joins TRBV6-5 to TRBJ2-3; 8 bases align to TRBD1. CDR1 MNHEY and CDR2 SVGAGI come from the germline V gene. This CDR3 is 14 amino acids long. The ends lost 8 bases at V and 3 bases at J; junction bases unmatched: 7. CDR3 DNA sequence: TGTGCCAGCCGATACAGGGGGTTTACAGATACGCAGTATTTT. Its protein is CASRYRGFTDTQYF.

The CDR3 coding sequence is TGTGCCAGCAAGCTAGGTCCGAGCTCCTACAATGAGCAGTTCTTC. It specifies CASKLGPSSYNEQFF. The J gene is TRBJ2-1, the V gene TRBV6-5, with D hard to call. This CDR3 is 15 amino acids long. From germline, CDR1 is MNHEY and CDR2 SVGAGI. Trimming took off 7 bases at V and 0 bases at J, with 13 bases between the two ends.